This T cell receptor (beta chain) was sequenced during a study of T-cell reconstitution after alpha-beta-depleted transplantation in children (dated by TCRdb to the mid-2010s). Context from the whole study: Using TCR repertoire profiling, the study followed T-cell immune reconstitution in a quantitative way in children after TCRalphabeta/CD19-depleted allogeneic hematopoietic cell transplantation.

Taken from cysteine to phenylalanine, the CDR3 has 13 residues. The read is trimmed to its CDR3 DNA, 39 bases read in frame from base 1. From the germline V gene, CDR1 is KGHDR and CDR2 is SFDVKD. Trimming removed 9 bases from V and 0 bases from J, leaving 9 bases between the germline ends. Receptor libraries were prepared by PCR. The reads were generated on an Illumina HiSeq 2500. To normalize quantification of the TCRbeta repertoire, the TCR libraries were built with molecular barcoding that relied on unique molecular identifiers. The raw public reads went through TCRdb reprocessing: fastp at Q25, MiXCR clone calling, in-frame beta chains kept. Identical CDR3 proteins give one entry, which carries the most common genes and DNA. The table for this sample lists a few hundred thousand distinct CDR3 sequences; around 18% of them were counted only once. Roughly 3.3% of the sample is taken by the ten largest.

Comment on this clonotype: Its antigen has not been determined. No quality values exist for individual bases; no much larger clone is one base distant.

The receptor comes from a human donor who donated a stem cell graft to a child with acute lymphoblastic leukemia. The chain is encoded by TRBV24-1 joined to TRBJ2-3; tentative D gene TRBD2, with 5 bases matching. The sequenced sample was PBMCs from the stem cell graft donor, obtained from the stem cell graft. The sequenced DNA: TGTGCCACCCGGCGGACTAGCACAGATACGCAGTATTTT. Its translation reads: CATRRTSTDTQYF.